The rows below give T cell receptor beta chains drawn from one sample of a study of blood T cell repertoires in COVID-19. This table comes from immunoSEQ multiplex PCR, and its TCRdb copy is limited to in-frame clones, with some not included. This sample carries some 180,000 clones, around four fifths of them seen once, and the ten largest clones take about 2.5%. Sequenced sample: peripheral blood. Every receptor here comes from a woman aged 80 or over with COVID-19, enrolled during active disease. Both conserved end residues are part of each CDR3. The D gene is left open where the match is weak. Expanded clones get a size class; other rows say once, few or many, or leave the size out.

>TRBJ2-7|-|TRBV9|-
TGTGCCAGCAGCGTAGCTTTAACAGGGTCATTCTACGAGCAGTACTTC
CASSVALTGSFYEQYF
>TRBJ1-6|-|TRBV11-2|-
TGTGCCAGCAGCTCGCGGGACTTCCCCAATTCACCCCTCCACTTT
CASSSRDFPNSPLHF
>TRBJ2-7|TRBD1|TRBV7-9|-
TGTGCCAGCAGCTTAGATACAGGGGCCTACGAGCAGTACTTC
CASSLDTGAYEQYF
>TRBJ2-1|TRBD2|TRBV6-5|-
TGTGCCAGCAGTTGGACTAGCGGGAGCGGCTTAAGGCAGTTCTTC
CASSWTSGSGLRQFF
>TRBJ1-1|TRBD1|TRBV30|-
TGTGCCTGGAGTGTTTCGTCAGGGGGCACTGAAGCTTTCTTT
CAWSVSSGGTEAFF
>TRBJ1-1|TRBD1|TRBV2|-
TGTGCCAGCGGGAGGGACAGGGGGACTGAAGCTTTCTTT
CASGRDRGTEAFF
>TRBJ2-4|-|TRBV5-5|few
TGTGCCAGCAGCTTGAGCGTAGCCAAAAACATTCAGTACTTC
CASSLSVAKNIQYF
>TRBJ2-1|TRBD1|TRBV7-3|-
TGTGCCAGCAGCCCATGGACAGGAAAAGACAATGAGCAGTTCTTC
CASSPWTGKDNEQFF
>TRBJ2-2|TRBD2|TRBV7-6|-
TGTGCCACCCAAAGATGGGCGGGAGTCGACACCGGGGAGCTGTTTTTT
CATQRWAGVDTGELFF
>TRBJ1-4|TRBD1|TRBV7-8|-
TGTGCCAGCAGACAATATTTCGGGACAGGGGGCGCGGGTGAAAAACTGTTTTTT
CASRQYFGTGGAGEKLFF
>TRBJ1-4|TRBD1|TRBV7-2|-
TGTGCCAGCAGCCAGCAATACCAGGGACAGGTGGGTAATGAAAAACTGTTTTTT
CASSQQYQGQVGNEKLFF
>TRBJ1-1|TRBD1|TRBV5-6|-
TGTGCCAGCAGCTCCTATCGCAAGGGGGCCAGGAGTGAAGCTTTCTTT
CASSSYRKGARSEAFF
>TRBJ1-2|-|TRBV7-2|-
TGTGCCAGCAGCAGCTTACAGATCAACTATGGCTACACCTTC
CASSSLQINYGYTF
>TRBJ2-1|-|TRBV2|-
TGTGCCAGCAGTGGAGCTAGAGACAATGAGCAGTTCTTC
CASSGARDNEQFF
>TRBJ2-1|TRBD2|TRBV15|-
TGTGCCACCAGCAGAGAAGGGACTAGCTACAATGAGCAGTTCTTC
CATSREGTSYNEQFF
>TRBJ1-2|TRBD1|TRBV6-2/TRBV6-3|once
TGTGCCAGCAGTGACCGGACAGGGAATGGCTACACCTTC
CASSDRTGNGYTF
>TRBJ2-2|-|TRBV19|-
TGTGCCAGTAGTTCCAGCACCGGGGAGCTGTTTTTT
CASSSSTGELFF
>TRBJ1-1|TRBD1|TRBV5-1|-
TGCGCCAGCAGCGGAACAGGGGTTGGCACTGAAGCTTTCTTT
CASSGTGVGTEAFF
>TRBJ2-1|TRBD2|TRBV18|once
TGTGCCAGCTCACCACTGGCGGGAGCTGAGAATGAGCAGTTCTTC
CASSPLAGAENEQFF
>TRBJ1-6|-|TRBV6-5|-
TGTGCCAGCAGTTTTACTCATTCACCCCTCCACTTT
CASSFTHSPLHF
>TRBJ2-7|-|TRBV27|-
TGTGCCAGCAGGAAAACTAGCTACTCCTACGAGCAGTACTTC
CASRKTSYSYEQYF
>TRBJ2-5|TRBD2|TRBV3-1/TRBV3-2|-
TGTGCCAGCAGCCAAGCCGCGGGGGGGGAGACCCAGTACTTC
CASSQAAGGETQYF
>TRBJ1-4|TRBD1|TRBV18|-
TGTGCCAGCTCCCTTCCGGGACAGGGGGGTGAAAAACTGTTTTTT
CASSLPGQGGEKLFF
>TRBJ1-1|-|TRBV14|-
TGTGCCAGCAGCCGAAGGGGAGGGGACACTGAAGCTTTCTTT
CASSRRGGDTEAFF
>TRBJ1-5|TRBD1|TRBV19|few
TGTGCCAGTAGTTACGGGACAGGGCCCCATCAGCCCCAGCATTTT
CASSYGTGPHQPQHF
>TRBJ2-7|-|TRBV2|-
TGTGCCAGCAGCGTCAACAGGTATTCCTACGAGCAGTACTTC
CASSVNRYSYEQYF
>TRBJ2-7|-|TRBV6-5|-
TGTGCCAGCACACAGGAAGCCTCCTACGAGCAGTACTTC
CASTQEASYEQYF
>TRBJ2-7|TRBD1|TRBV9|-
TGTGCCAGCAGCCCCAACTGGGGACAGGGGGCCTCCTACGAGCAGTACTTC
CASSPNWGQGASYEQYF
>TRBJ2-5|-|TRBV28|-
TGTGCCAGCAGTTTATTTGCAGGACAGGGAGGGGAGACCCAGTACTTC
CASSLFAGQGGETQYF
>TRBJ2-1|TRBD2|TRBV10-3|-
TGTGCCACTTCGGGACTAGCGGGAGGGAATGAGCAGTTCTTC
CATSGLAGGNEQFF
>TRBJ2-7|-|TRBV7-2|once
TGTGCCAGCAGCCGGGTGGGACTCTCCTACGAGCAGTACTTC
CASSRVGLSYEQYF
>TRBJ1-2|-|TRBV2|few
TGTGCCAGCAGCCCCGACAGCTATGGCTACACCTTC
CASSPDSYGYTF
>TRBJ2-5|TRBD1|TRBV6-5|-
TGTGCCAGCAGTTACAGGGGGCAGGGGGAGACCCAGTACTTC
CASSYRGQGETQYF
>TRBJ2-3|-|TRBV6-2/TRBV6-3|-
TGTGCCAGCAGTTACTCGGTGGGGAGTCGGGATACGCAGTATTTT
CASSYSVGSRDTQYF
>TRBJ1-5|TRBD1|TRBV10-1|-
TGCGCCAGCAGCCACCTCCGACAGGGGACCAATCAGCCCCAGCATTTT
CASSHLRQGTNQPQHF
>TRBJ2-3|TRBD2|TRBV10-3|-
TGTGCCACCCGGAAAGGACTAGCGGGAGGTGCCTGGGGCACAGATACGCAGTATTTT
CATRKGLAGGAWGTDTQYF
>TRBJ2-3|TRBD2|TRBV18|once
TGTGCCAGCTCACCGCTACTAGCGGGAGTGGTGGATACGCAGTATTTT
CASSPLLAGVVDTQYF
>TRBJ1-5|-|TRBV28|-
TGTGCCTCGAGGTCCAACAATCAGCCCCAGCATTTT
CASRSNNQPQHF
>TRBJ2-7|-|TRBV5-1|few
TGCGCCAGCAACCCGACAGGTTACGGGGAGCAGTACTTC
CASNPTGYGEQYF